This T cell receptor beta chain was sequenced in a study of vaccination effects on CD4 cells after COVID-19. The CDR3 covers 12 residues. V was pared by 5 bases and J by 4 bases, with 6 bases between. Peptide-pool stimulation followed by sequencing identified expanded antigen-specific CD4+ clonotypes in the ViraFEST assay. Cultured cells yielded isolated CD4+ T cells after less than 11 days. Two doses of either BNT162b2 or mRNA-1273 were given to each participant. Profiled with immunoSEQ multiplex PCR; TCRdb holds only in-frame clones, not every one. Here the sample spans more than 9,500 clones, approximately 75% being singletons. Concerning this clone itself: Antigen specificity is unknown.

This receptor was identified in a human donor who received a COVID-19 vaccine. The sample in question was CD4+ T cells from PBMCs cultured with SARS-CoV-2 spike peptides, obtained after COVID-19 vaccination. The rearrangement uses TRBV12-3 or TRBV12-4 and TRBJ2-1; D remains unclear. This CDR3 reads CASSPRYNEQFF. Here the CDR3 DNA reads TGTGCCAGCAGTCCCAGATACAATGAGCAGTTCTTC.